The clone carrying this TCR beta chain was picked up many times. A NOSPECS grade of at least 4, a Clinical Activity Score of at least 3 and duration under 3 months were recorded in ophthalmopathy patients. Together with thyroid ultrasound, orbital computed tomography, serum thyroxine and TRAb, clinical symptoms were used for diagnoses. The germline V gene encodes CDR1 SGHAT and CDR2 FQNNGV. The V end lost 7 bases, the J end lost 0 bases, and 14 bases lay between the germline ends. This CDR3 has 15 residues. RNA transcripts were the template for amplifying TCR beta CDR3 regions. Using the HTBI primer set, a first-round RT-PCR was run on the TCR CDR3. MiXCR, run by TCRdb on the multiplex PCR reads, gives a single entry per CDR3 protein. Here the sample spans 220,000 or so distinct CDR3 sequences, about a sixth being singletons. The sample comes from a study of T cells in Graves' hyperthyroidism and ophthalmopathy.

The chain links TRBV11-2 to TRBJ2-3; TRBD2 might be the D (5 bases). The clonotype comes from a woman under 30 with Graves' ophthalmopathy. Sample: blood. The CDR3: CASNDYSVSTDTQYF. The CDR3 region has the DNA TGTGCCAGCAACGACTATAGCGTTAGCACAGATACGCAGTATTTT. The full variable domain, its missing parts supplied by reference TRBV11-2 and TRBJ2-3, is EAGVAQSPRYKIIEKRQSVAFWCNPISGHATLYWYQQILGQGPKLLIQFQNNGVVDDSQLPKDRFSAERLKGVDSTLKIQPAKLEDSAVYLCASNDYSVSTDTQYFGPGTRLTVL.